This T cell receptor (beta chain) is drawn from a study of blood T cell repertoires in COVID-19. Study summary: PBMCs, B-cell-depleted T cells, or T cells were the source of the cDNA or gDNA that made up the material.

Those enrolled in Seattle joined during active infection and were followed longitudinally afterward. As originally analysed: Amplified reference gene primers provided the basis for estimating nucleated cell counts. TCRdb keeps only in-frame clones here, not all; method: immunoSEQ multiplex PCR. V, J and clone size are taken as reported in that table, and D and trimming were inferred from the DNA itself. Of around 150,000 clones in the sample, 80% to 95% were seen once. Germline V gene lookup returns CDR1 ENHRY and CDR2 SYGVKD. The CDR3 is 14 residues long. The V end was cut by 3 bases, the J end by 2 bases, with 9 bases between.

Sequencing was performed on peripheral blood. This sequence originates from a woman aged 55-75 years with COVID-19, enrolled during active disease. The chain is built from TRBV10-3 and TRBJ2-3, with a weak D call TRBD2 (5 bases). This CDR3 is CAISEERITDTQYF. The CDR3 region has the DNA TGTGCCATCAGTGAAGAGCGGATCACAGATACGCAGTATTTT.